These 25 T cell receptor beta chains share one sample of origin, sequenced in a study of T cells in tuberculosis. Using immunoSEQ multiplex PCR, the repertoire was profiled, and TCRdb retains in-frame clones only, with some absent. The sample lists about 20,000 clones, roughly nine tenths occurring once. Sequenced: PBMCs. The receptors here all came from a donor aged 10 to 29 with latent tuberculosis or without tuberculosis infection.

The chain carries TRBV7-2 and TRBJ2-7, with TRBD2 identical over 13 bases. This CDR3 comprises 16 residues. The germline V gene encodes CDR1 SGHTA and CDR2 FQGNSA. J was trimmed by 8 bases and V by 5 bases; bases with no gene match: 12. The CDR3 spells CASSVATLLAGGQQYF. The CDR3 DNA reads TGTGCCAGCAGCGTCGCCACCCTACTAGCGGGGGGGCAGCAGTACTTC.

This sequence joins TRBV7-2 and TRBJ1-2, with 9 bases fitting TRBD1. The V and J ends lost 3 bases and 2 bases, in that order; junction bases with no gene match: 7. The CDR3 has 16 residues. CDR1 SGHTA and CDR2 FQGNSA come from the germline V gene. The CDR3 nucleotides read TGTGCCAGCAGCTTTACGACAGGGGGGCTGAACTATGGCTACACCTTC. This sequence encodes CASSFTTGGLNYGYTF.

This chain uses TRBV5-1 with TRBJ1-6; D gene uncertain. Trimming removed 0 bases at V and 7 bases at J, with 11 bases between. The CDR3 consists of 15 residues. The germline V gene has CDR1 SGHRS and CDR2 YFSETQ. The CDR3 loop reads CASSLDPGRNSPLHF. As DNA, the CDR3 is TGCGCCAGCAGCTTGGATCCGGGTCGAAATTCACCCCTCCACTTT.

V and J are TRBV27 and TRBJ2-7; D gene ambiguous. The germline gives CDR1 MNHEY, CDR2 SMNVEV (reference sequence). Trimming cost V 3 bases and J 0 bases, with 9 bases left between them. CDR3 length equals 14 residues. The DNA for the CDR3 is TGTGCCAGCAGTTTCGCGGAGCCCTCCTACGAGCAGTACTTC. It is translated as CASSFAEPSYEQYF.

The chain combines TRBV9 with TRBJ2-7, with 9 bases aligning to TRBD1. Losses at the gene ends were 3 bases for V and 0 bases for J; bases not matched to a gene: 4. The CDR3 has 15 amino acids. Germline V CDR1 and CDR2: SGDLS, YYNGEE. The CDR3 protein is CASSGPDRGSYEQYF. DNA for the CDR3: TGTGCCAGCAGCGGACCGGACAGGGGCTCCTACGAGCAGTACTTC.

The chain joins TRBV27 to TRBJ1-2, with D tentatively TRBD1 (5 bases). Germline loops: CDR1 MNHEY, CDR2 SMNVEV (reference sequence). The CDR3 extends over 13 amino acids. V was trimmed by 3 bases and J by 4 bases, leaving 9 bases between them. CDR3 bases: TGTGCCAGCAGTTTTAGGGGTACCTATGGCTACACCTTC. Encoded protein: CASSFRGTYGYTF.

This rearrangement joins TRBV9 to TRBJ2-3; 8 bases align to TRBD1. CDR3 length: 15 amino acids. The V segment lost 1 base and the J segment 0 bases; nucleotides outside the gene matches: 1. In germline, CDR1 is SGDLS, CDR2 YYNGEE. The CDR3 spells CASSVQGASTDTQYF. The CDR3 coding sequence is TGTGCCAGCAGCGTACAGGGGGCTAGCACAGATACGCAGTATTTT.

The chain uses TRBV2 and TRBJ2-7; no firm D call. The germline gives CDR1 SNHLY, CDR2 FYNNEI. The CDR3 runs to 11 residues. Trimming stripped 4 bases from V and 3 bases from J, with 4 bases between. CDR3 sequence reads: CASSGYYEQYF. CDR3 nucleotides: TGTGCCAGCAGTGGTTACTACGAGCAGTACTTC.

This clone occurred a few times. This chain uses TRBV12-5 with TRBJ1-5; D is uncertain. V shed 6 bases and J shed 6 bases, with 12 bases lying between them. Germline CDR1 reads LGHNT; CDR2 reads FRNRAP. CDR3 length: 13 residues. The CDR3 loop reads CASGSGIGQPQHF. In DNA form, the CDR3 reads TGTGCTAGTGGCTCAGGAATAGGTCAGCCCCAGCATTTT.

This clone appeared once. The rearrangement joins TRBV7-8 to TRBJ2-1, with TRBD1 identical over 7 bases. Germline V gene lookup returns CDR1 SGHVS and CDR2 FQNEAQ. The junction had 9 bases not matched to a gene; V was cut back by 4 bases and J by 9 bases. The CDR3 loop spans 14 amino acids. The CDR3 is CASSSDRVIGEQFF. The CDR3 DNA sequence: TGTGCCAGCAGCTCAGACAGGGTTATCGGTGAGCAGTTCTTC.

This chain connects TRBV6-5 to TRBJ2-3; 7 bases line up with TRBD2. The CDR3 has 15 residues. Germline CDR1 reads MNHEY; CDR2 reads SVGAGI. The V gene end was trimmed by 2 bases and the J gene end by 5 bases; junction bases not matched to a gene: 7. The CDR3 region has the DNA TGTGCCAGCAGTTACGAGCAACGGGGGGTAGATACGCAGTATTTT. It encodes CASSYEQRGVDTQYF.

The V gene is TRBV7-3, the J gene TRBJ2-1; no reliable D call. Germline CDR1 SGHTA, CDR2 FQGTGA. Trimming pared 2 bases from V and 6 bases from J, leaving 8 bases between. The CDR3 extends over 13 amino acids. The CDR3 spells CASSLERFNEQFF. In DNA form, the CDR3 reads TGTGCCAGCAGCTTAGAGCGATTCAATGAGCAGTTCTTC. Full variable domain (missing parts from reference TRBV7-3 and TRBJ2-1): GAGVSQTPSNKVTEKGKYVELRCDPISGHTALYWYRQSLGQGPEFLIYFQGTGAADDSGLPNDRFFAVRPEGSVSTLKIQRTERGDSAVYLCASSLERFNEQFFGPGTRLTVL.

The chain is built from TRBV9 and TRBJ1-6; tentative D call: TRBD1 (6 bases). Germline lookup yields CDR1 SGDLS and CDR2 YYNGEE. The CDR3 loop spans 14 amino acids. Between the trimmed V and J ends, which lost 9 bases and 5 bases, there was a span of 15 bases. The CDR3 is CATEERGNNSPLHF. DNA for the CDR3: TGTGCCACTGAAGAGAGGGGGAATAATTCACCCCTCCACTTT.

Note on this clone: Its ends do not fully match the called genes, so a read error is possible. The chain couples TRBV4-1 to TRBJ1-1; 7 bases map to TRBD1. Germline lookup yields CDR1 MGHRA and CDR2 YSYEKL. The length of the CDR3 is 13 residues. CDR3 sequence (DNA): TGCGCCAGCAGCCAGGGCGGACAGGCTGACGCTTTCTTT. This gives the protein CASSQGGQADAFF.

The genes are TRBV19 and TRBJ1-5; 10 bases match TRBD1. The CDR3 is made up of 15 amino acids. The trim removed 4 bases at V and 0 bases at J, leaving 0 bases unmatched. Germline CDR1 and CDR2: LNHDA and SQIVND (reference sequence). CDR3 sequence: CASSRDRGSNQPQHF. CDR3 DNA sequence: TGTGCCAGTAGTAGGGACAGGGGTAGCAATCAGCCCCAGCATTTT. The variable domain in full, completed from reference TRBV19 and TRBJ1-5, reads DGGITQSPKYLFRKEGQNVTLSCEQNLNHDAMYWYRQDPGQGLRLIYYSQIVNDFQKGDIAEGYSVSREKKESFPLTVTSAQKNPTAFYLCASSRDRGSNQPQHFGDGTRLSIL.

The rearrangement joins TRBV11-2 to TRBJ1-1; no clear D. Deletions cut 1 base from V and 10 bases from J, with 16 bases between. Germline V lookup: CDR1 SGHAT, CDR2 FQNNGV. The CDR3 has 14 residues. The CDR3 here is CASSLAGDPRRAFF. The CDR3, as DNA: TGTGCCAGCAGCTTAGCGGGTGACCCCCGGAGAGCTTTCTTT.

The chain couples TRBV27 to TRBJ1-2; D may be TRBD1 (5 bases). This CDR3 has 13 residues. Germline loops: CDR1 MNHEY, CDR2 SMNVEV (reference sequence). V lost 3 bases and J lost 6, with 11 bases in between. CDR3 loop: CASSFQGRDGYTF. Here the CDR3 DNA reads TGTGCCAGCAGTTTCCAGGGTAGGGATGGCTACACCTTC.

This chain connects TRBV7-7 to TRBJ1-4; a possible D gene is TRBD1 (5 bases). The CDR3 length is 13 residues. Deletions cut 5 bases from V and 5 bases from J, with 9 bases between. Germline V lookup: CDR1 SSHAT, CDR2 FNYEAQ (reference sequence). DNA of the CDR3: TGTGCCAGCAGCCAGAACAGGAATGAAAAACTGTTTTTT. Translation: CASSQNRNEKLFF.

The V call is TRBV6-5, the J call TRBJ1-1; 9 bases are a match to TRBD1. CDR1 and CDR2 (germline): MNHEY, SVGAGI. V gave up 10 bases and J gave up 0 bases; unmatched junction bases: 6. The CDR3 totals 14 residues. The CDR3 here is CATTGGRVNTEAFF. CDR3 sequence (DNA): TGTGCCACAACAGGGGGCAGGGTGAACACTGAAGCTTTCTTT.

The chain joins TRBV9 to TRBJ2-3, with D maybe TRBD1 (6 bases). CDR3 length: 13 amino acids. Germline CDR1 and CDR2: SGDLS and YYNGEE. V was shortened by 4 bases and J by 5 bases, with 11 bases between the two germline ends. The CDR3 spells CASSPGVGDTQYF. In nucleotides, the CDR3 is TGTGCCAGCAGCCCAGGGGTAGGAGATACGCAGTATTTT.

The rearrangement uses TRBV28 and TRBJ1-4; no definite D call. Germline V gene lookup returns CDR1 MDHEN and CDR2 SYDVKM. Between the trimmed V and J ends, which lost 4 bases and 7 bases, there was a span of 7 bases. The CDR3 runs 12 residues. CDR3 loop: CASSSPFEKLFF. The CDR3 coding sequence is TGTGCCAGCAGTTCCCCTTTTGAAAAACTGTTTTTT. Based on the CDR3 plus reference TRBV28 and TRBJ1-4, the full variable domain is DVKVTQSSRYLVKRTGEKVFLECVQDMDHENMFWYRQDPGLGLRLIYFSYDVKMKEKGDIPEGYSVSREKKERFSLILESASTNQTSMYLCASSSPFEKLFFGSGTQLSVL.

This clone has a single count. This chain links TRBV28 with TRBJ2-3; 12 bases map to TRBD2. V shed 7 bases and J 5 bases; nucleotides not matched to a gene: 7. Germline-derived CDR1 and CDR2 are MDHEN and SYDVKM. The CDR3 consists of 15 residues. The CDR3 nucleotides read TGTGCCAGCACCCGCGGGGGACTAGCGGGAGATACGCAGTATTTT. This gives the protein CASTRGGLAGDTQYF.

The CDR3 DNA is TGTGCCTGGAGTGTAGGGCGGGGGTCGACCGGAGAGCAGTACTTC. Amino acids: CAWSVGRGSTGEQYF. The V and J genes are TRBV30 and TRBJ2-7; 7 bases fit TRBD2. J was trimmed by 7 bases and V by 0 bases; bases with no gene match: 12. Germline V gene lookup returns CDR1 GTSNPN and CDR2 SVGIG (reference sequence). CDR3 length equals 15 residues.

V is TRBV4-1 and J is TRBJ1-2; D remains unclear. The CDR3 runs to 14 residues. Looked up from germline, CDR1 is MGHRA and CDR2 is YSYEKL. V lost 0 bases to trimming and J lost 2 bases, with 7 bases between them. The CDR3 DNA reads as TGCGCCAGCAGCCAAGATACATGGAACTATGGCTACACCTTC. Amino acid sequence: CASSQDTWNYGYTF.

This clone has a single count. The CDR3: CASRGQNTEAFF. CDR3 bases: TGTGCCAGCAGGGGACAGAACACTGAAGCTTTCTTT. The chain is built from TRBV2 and TRBJ1-1; a weak D match, TRBD1 (6 bases). The CDR3 consists of 12 residues. Trimming pared 6 bases from V and 1 base from J, leaving 6 bases between. The germline gives CDR1 SNHLY, CDR2 FYNNEI. The full variable domain, in which reference TRBV2 and TRBJ1-1 provide the parts outside the CDR3, is EPEVTQTPSHQVTQMGQEVILRCVPISNHLYFYWYRQILGQKVEFLVSFYNNEISEKSEIFDDQFSVERPDGSNFTLKIRSTKLEDSAMYFCASRGQNTEAFFGQGTRLTVV.